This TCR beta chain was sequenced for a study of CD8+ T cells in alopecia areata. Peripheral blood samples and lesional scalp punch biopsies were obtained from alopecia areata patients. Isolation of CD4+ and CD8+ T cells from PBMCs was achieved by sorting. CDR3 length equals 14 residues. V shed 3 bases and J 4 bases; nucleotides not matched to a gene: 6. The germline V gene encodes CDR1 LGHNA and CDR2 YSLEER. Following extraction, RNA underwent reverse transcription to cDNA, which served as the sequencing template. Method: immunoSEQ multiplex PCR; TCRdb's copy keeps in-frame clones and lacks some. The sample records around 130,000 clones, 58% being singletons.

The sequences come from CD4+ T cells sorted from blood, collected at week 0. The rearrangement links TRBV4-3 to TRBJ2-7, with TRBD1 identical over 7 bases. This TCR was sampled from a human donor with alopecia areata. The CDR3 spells CASSHGTAQYEQYF. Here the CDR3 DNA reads TGCGCCAGCAGCCACGGGACAGCCCAGTACGAGCAGTACTTC.